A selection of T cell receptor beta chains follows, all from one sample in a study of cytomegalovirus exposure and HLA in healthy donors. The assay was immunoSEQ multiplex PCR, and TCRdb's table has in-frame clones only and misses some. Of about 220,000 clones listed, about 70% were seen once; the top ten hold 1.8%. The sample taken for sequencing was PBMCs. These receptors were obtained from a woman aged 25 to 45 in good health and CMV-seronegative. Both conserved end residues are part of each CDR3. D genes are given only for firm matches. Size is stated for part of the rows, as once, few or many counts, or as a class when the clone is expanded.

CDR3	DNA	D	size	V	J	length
CATDQGRTGELFF	TGCGCCACGGATCAGGGGCGCACCGGGGAGCTGTTTTTT	NA	NA	TRBV10-1	TRBJ2-2	13
CASSLGGTSGQFF	TGTGCCAGCAGCTTAGGGGGGACTAGCGGGCAGTTCTTC	TRBD2	NA	TRBV7-2	TRBJ2-1	13
CASSDRGTEAFF	TGTGCCAGCAGTGACAGAGGGACTGAAGCTTTCTTT	NA	NA	TRBV25-1	TRBJ1-1	12
CASSAPGEGGEKLFF	TGTGCCAGCAGCGCCCCAGGGGAAGGCGGAGAAAAACTGTTTTTT	NA	once	TRBV9	TRBJ1-4	15
CARSLDSGELFF	TGTGCGAGAAGTCTAGACTCCGGGGAGCTGTTTTTT	NA	NA	TRBV5-4	TRBJ2-2	12
CASTGRGEAKNIQYF	TGTGCCAGCACTGGGAGGGGGGAGGCCAAAAACATTCAGTACTTC	NA	NA	TRBV6-1	TRBJ2-4	15
CSVRLAGTTDTQYF	TGCAGCGTTAGGCTAGCGGGAACCACAGATACGCAGTATTTT	TRBD2	NA	TRBV29-1	TRBJ2-3	14
CASSVHYEQYF	TGTGCCAGCAGCGTCCACTACGAGCAGTACTTC	NA	NA	TRBV9	TRBJ2-7	11
CASSQVFGTLYEQYF	TGCGCCAGCAGCCAAGTATTCGGGACACTCTACGAGCAGTACTTC	NA	NA	TRBV4-1	TRBJ2-7	15
CASSAPVEGEQFF	TGTGCCAGCAGCGCCCCAGTCGAGGGTGAGCAGTTCTTC	NA	once	TRBV9	TRBJ2-1	13
CASSYGEGGTQYF	TGTGCCAGCAGTTACGGGGAAGGGGGTACGCAGTATTTT	NA	NA	TRBV6-5	TRBJ2-3	13
CASSYGLGVNTEAFF	TGTGCCAGCAGTTACGGCTTAGGGGTTAACACTGAAGCTTTCTTT	NA	once	TRBV6-5	TRBJ1-1	15
CASSFTPGTRDRNEQYF	TGTGCCAGCAGCTTTACTCCCGGGACTAGGGATAGGAACGAGCAGTACTTC	TRBD2	NA	TRBV7-2	TRBJ2-7	17
CASSWAGNTDTQYF	TGTGCCAGCAGTTGGGCGGGGAACACAGATACGCAGTATTTT	NA	NA	TRBV27	TRBJ2-3	14
CASSLVIQEDTEAFF	TGTGCCAGCAGCTTAGTTATCCAGGAGGACACTGAAGCTTTCTTT	NA	NA	TRBV11-3	TRBJ1-1	15
CASSETAGAGAAQYF	TGTGCCAGCAGTGAAACGGCGGGAGCGGGGGCGGCCCAGTACTTC	TRBD2	few	TRBV6-1	TRBJ2-5	15
CSISLGASEDTQYF	TGCAGCATATCCCTGGGGGCATCGGAAGATACGCAGTATTTT	NA	few	TRBV29-1	TRBJ2-3	14
CASSLGGGEQYF	TGTGCCAGCAGCTTAGGCGGGGGCGAGCAGTACTTC	TRBD2	NA	TRBV11-2	TRBJ2-7	12
CASSQGGGSGYTF	TGTGCCAGCAGCCAAGGGGGGGGGTCTGGCTACACCTTC	NA	NA	TRBV14	TRBJ1-2	13
CASSLGDATNEKLFF	TGTGCCAGCAGTCTAGGAGATGCCACTAATGAAAAACTGTTTTTT	NA	NA	TRBV6-5	TRBJ1-4	15
CASSRQGEGGYEQYF	TGTGCCAGCAGTCGACAGGGGGAGGGGGGTTACGAGCAGTACTTC	TRBD1	once	TRBV27	TRBJ2-7	15
CASSLAGEQYF	TGCGCCAGCAGCTTGGCCGGCGAGCAGTACTTC	NA	NA	TRBV5-1	TRBJ2-7	11